The clone carrying this T cell receptor (beta chain) was found many times. Its antigen remains unknown. The sample comes from a study of T-cell reconstitution after alpha-beta-depleted transplantation in children. The CDR3 extends over 15 amino acids. Germline lookup yields CDR1 SGHVS and CDR2 FQNEAQ. V lost 3 bases and J lost 3; bases outside the gene matches: 1. The TCRbeta library incorporated unique molecular identifiers. TCRdb itself ran the PCR reads through MiXCR, one entry per CDR3 protein. The table lists about 300,000 distinct CDR3 sequences, just over 7.5% of them singletons. Findings and caveats of the study: Newly generated T cells supplied most T-cell counts and diversity one year post-transplant. Surviving recipient T cells and thymic progenitors accounted for the high day-60 TCRbeta diversity observed in some patients. As was reported, about two months after transplant, alpha-beta T cells came from several hundred expanded graft clones.

The chain is built from TRBV7-8 and TRBJ2-1; 11 nucleotides align to TRBD2. This TCR came from a female patient aged 2-15 years who had a stem cell transplant for Fanconi anemia, so the T cells may come from the graft donor. Sample: peripheral blood, taken 360 days after TCRalphabeta/CD19-depleted stem cell transplant. The CDR3 DNA is TGTGCCAGCAGCTTGACTAGCGGGGACTACAATGAGCAGTTCTTC. This codes for CASSLTSGDYNEQFF. The variable domain in full, completed from reference TRBV7-8 and TRBJ2-1, reads GAGVSQSPRYKVAKRGQDVALRCDPISGHVSLFWYQQALGQGPEFLTYFQNEAQLDKSGLPSDRFFAERPEGSVSTLKIQRTQQEDSAVYLCASSLTSGDYNEQFFGPGTRLTVL.